A selection of T cell receptor beta chains follows, all from one sample in a study of blood T cell repertoires in COVID-19. Profiling relied on immunoSEQ multiplex PCR, and the TCRdb table lists in-frame clones only, not all of them. The repertoire consists of over 120,000 clones, with approximately 86% occurring once and the leading ten covering just under 0.95%. Material for sequencing was peripheral blood. These receptors originate from a woman in her fifties or sixties with acute or convalescent COVID-19. The CDR3 runs from the conserved cysteine through the conserved F or W.

>TRBJ1-6|TRBV28
CASSLGGQDNSPLHF
>TRBJ2-3|TRBV11-3
CASSLDSGVSTDTQYF
>TRBJ1-5|TRBV7-8
CASSLSRGVNSNQPQHF
>TRBJ1-1|TRBV7-9
CASSPQGEAFF
>TRBJ2-7|TRBV30
CACSPRQVYEQYF
>TRBJ2-7|TRBV7-6
CASSLGVQGAQDEQYF
>TRBJ1-1|TRBV19
CASLYGRGTEAFF
>TRBJ1-6|TRBV25-1
CASSEYGRANSPLHF
>TRBJ2-1|TRBV3-1/TRBV3-2
CASSQVSAGLVENEQFF
>TRBJ1-1|TRBV4-1
CASSLWQYTEAFF
>TRBJ2-3|TRBV9
CASSVGGGPSTDTQYF
>TRBJ2-6|TRBV21-1
CASSANARGTGANVLTF
>TRBJ1-5|TRBV11-1
CASSLDRSNQPQHF
>TRBJ2-1|TRBV2
CASSRLAKRNEQFF
>TRBJ2-1|TRBV10-1
CASSDPAGGSLFDEQFF
>TRBJ2-1|TRBV6-5
CASTWDRDRNEQFF
>TRBJ2-1|TRBV10-2
CASSATSGGNEQFF
>TRBJ2-7|TRBV10-3
CAISESSQVLYEQYF
>TRBJ2-3|TRBV5-1
CASWERPLAGSTDTQYF
>TRBJ2-3|TRBV7-9
CASSLRGGDTDTQYF
>TRBJ2-7|TRBV7-8
CASSPQTSGSYEQYF
>TRBJ2-7|TRBV7-2
CASSPPTGYEQYF
>TRBJ1-1|TRBV12-3/TRBV12-4
CASSLAWRTEAFF